Following are 15 T cell receptor beta chains from one sample sequenced in a study of cytomegalovirus exposure and HLA in healthy donors. Primers included in the PCR were 60 Vbeta and 13 Jbeta primers. Some clones are missing from TCRdb's copy, which holds only in-frame ones; the method was immunoSEQ multiplex PCR. The sample has 110,000 to 150,000 clones; about 80% are singletons. What was sequenced was PBMCs. Receptors originate from a man aged 35-49 years in good health and CMV-seropositive.

This sequence joins TRBV21-1 and TRBJ1-6; TRBD1 reflects the table's D call only, with no check against the DNA. TRBV21-1 is given as a pseudogene. The CDR3 covers 15 residues. CDR3 protein: CASSRGKDSCPPLHF. The DNA for the CDR3 is TGTGCCAGCAGCAGGGGAAAGGACAGCTGTCCACCCCTCCACTTT.

Concerning this clone itself: Compared with germline, one end of the junction differs, possibly owing to a read error. The rearrangement uses TRBV10-3 and TRBJ2-1; 8 positions agree with TRBD2. The CDR3 contains 13 residues. Germline assignment: CDR1 ENHRY and CDR2 SYGVKD. CDR3 protein: CAISESIVGLVLF. The CDR3 DNA reads as TGTGCCATCAGTGAGTCGATAGTGGGACTAGTACTCTTC.

The chain combines TRBV4-3 with TRBJ1-5; no firm D call. The CDR3 covers 15 residues. The germline CDR1 and CDR2 sequences are LGHNA and YSLEER. V was pared by 0 bases and J by 4 bases, with 10 bases between. The CDR3 bases are TGCGCCAGCAGCCAAGATGCATCAGGAAATCAGCCCCAGCATTTT. Amino acids: CASSQDASGNQPQHF.

The rearrangement joins TRBV7-9 to TRBJ2-7; 7 bases are a match to TRBD1. After removal of 4 bases from V and 1 base from J, the junction contained 4 bases not matched to a gene. This CDR3 comprises 14 residues. CDR1 and CDR2 (germline): SEHNR, FQNEAQ (reference sequence). The CDR3 bases are TGTGCCAGCAGCTCGGGGACAGTTTCCTACGAGCAGTACTTC. This gives the protein CASSSGTVSYEQYF.

The genes are TRBV7-9 and TRBJ2-1, with 12 bases aligning to TRBD2. Germline V gives CDR1 SEHNR, CDR2 FQNEAQ (reference sequence). The ends lost 3 bases at V and 9 bases at J; junction bases unmatched: 6. This CDR3 spans 15 amino acids. The CDR3 is CASSLTSGSRGEQFF. The CDR3 DNA sequence: TGTGCCAGCAGCTTGACTAGCGGGAGTCGGGGTGAGCAGTTCTTC. The whole variable domain, remainder taken from reference TRBV7-9 and TRBJ2-1, is DTGVSQNPRHKITKRGQNVTFRCDPISEHNRLYWYRQTLGQGPEFLTYFQNEAQLEKSRLLSDRFSAERPKGSFSTLEIQRTEQGDSAMYLCASSLTSGSRGEQFFGPGTRLTVL.

The V gene is TRBV30, the J gene TRBJ2-1; no clear D. Germline V gene lookup returns CDR1 GTSNPN and CDR2 SVGIG (reference sequence). V dropped 1 base and J dropped 2 bases, with 6 bases sitting between them. The CDR3 sequence is 13 residues long. CDR3 bases: TGTGCCTGGAGTGACTTGCCCTACAATGAGCAGTTCTTC. This codes for CAWSDLPYNEQFF. The full variable domain, in which reference TRBV30 and TRBJ2-1 provide the parts outside the CDR3, is SQTIHQWPATLVQPVGSPLSLECTVEGTSNPNLYWYRQAAGRGLQLLFYSVGIGQISSEVPQNLSASRPQDRQFILSSKKLLLSDSGFYLCAWSDLPYNEQFFGPGTRLTVL.

This chain links TRBV6-6 with TRBJ1-2, with D unclear. Germline CDR1 is MNHNY and CDR2 is SVGAGI (reference sequence). V dropped 6 bases and J dropped 3 bases, with 8 bases sitting between them. This CDR3 has 12 residues. CDR3 loop: CASSPADYGYTF. As DNA, the CDR3 is TGTGCCAGCAGCCCAGCGGACTATGGCTACACCTTC.

This clone has only one observation. The chain combines TRBV6-5 with TRBJ2-1; D remains ambiguous. The CDR3 length is 12 residues. CDR1 is MNHEY and CDR2 is SVGAGI in the germline V gene. Trimming took off 2 bases at V and 10 bases at J, with 9 bases between the two ends. CDR3 coding DNA: TGTGCCAGCAGTTACGGCACTAAGGAGCAGTTCTTC. Translation gives CASSYGTKEQFF.

The V call is TRBV5-4, the J call TRBJ2-7, with 7 bases identical to TRBD1. Germline V gene sequence: CDR1 SGHNT, CDR2 YYREEE (reference sequence). V shed 4 bases and J 4 bases; nucleotides not matched to a gene: 11. CDR3 length: 15 residues. In nucleotides, the CDR3 is TGTGCCAGCAGCCTTTCTCGGGGACAGTCGTACGAGCAGTACTTC. It codes for CASSLSRGQSYEQYF.

This chain joins TRBV14 and TRBJ1-5; no clear D gene. Looked up from germline, CDR1 is SGHDN and CDR2 is FVKESK. V lost 0 bases and J 8 bases, leaving 8 bases between the germline ends. This CDR3 has 13 residues. Here the CDR3 DNA reads TGTGCCAGCAGCCAAGAGGGAGGAGAGCCCCAGCATTTT. Protein sequence: CASSQEGGEPQHF.

The V and J genes are TRBV6-5 and TRBJ1-1; D gene ambiguous. Between the trimmed V and J ends, which lost 6 bases and 1 base, there was a span of 15 bases. CDR1 and CDR2 (germline): MNHEY, SVGAGI. CDR3 length equals 15 residues. CDR3 sequence: CASSPTGVRNTEAFF. In DNA form, the CDR3 reads TGTGCCAGCAGCCCTACCGGGGTAAGGAACACTGAAGCTTTCTTT.

CDR3 sequence (DNA): TGTGCCTGGACCGCTACAGGAACGGCCTACGAGCAGTACTTC. Protein sequence: CAWTATGTAYEQYF. The rearrangement uses TRBV30 and TRBJ2-7; tentative D call: TRBD1 (5 bases). In germline, CDR1 is GTSNPN, CDR2 SVGIG (reference sequence). CDR3 length: 14 residues. V was pared by 4 bases and J by 2 bases, with 15 bases between. Combining the CDR3 with reference TRBV30 and TRBJ2-7 gives the whole variable domain SQTIHQWPATLVQPVGSPLSLECTVEGTSNPNLYWYRQAAGRGLQLLFYSVGIGQISSEVPQNLSASRPQDRQFILSSKKLLLSDSGFYLCAWTATGTAYEQYFGPGTRLTVT.

The chain has TRBV4-3 and TRBJ1-1; the match to TRBD1 covers 9 bases. The CDR3 consists of 18 residues. J lost 2 bases, V lost 2 bases, and 12 bases had no gene match. The germline V gene encodes CDR1 LGHNA and CDR2 YSLEER. The CDR3 coding sequence is TGCGCCAGCAGCCAAACCTCGACAGGGGGGCTTGGTAACACTGAAGCTTTCTTT. Protein product: CASSQTSTGGLGNTEAFF.

This clone was counted a few times. The rearrangement joins TRBV5-1 to TRBJ2-4, with 9 bases that match TRBD1. V gave up 5 bases and J gave up 5 bases; unmatched junction bases: 8. Germline CDR1 and CDR2: SGHRS and YFSETQ. CDR3 size: 15 residues. CDR3: CASRGWGQGENIQYF. CDR3 coding DNA: TGCGCCAGCAGGGGTTGGGGACAGGGTGAAAACATTCAGTACTTC.

This clone appeared once. The rearrangement uses TRBV27 and TRBJ2-7, with a weak D call TRBD1 (6 bases). V shed 3 bases and J shed 3 bases, with 15 bases lying between them. The germline CDR1 and CDR2 sequences are MNHEY and SMNVEV (reference sequence). This CDR3 contains 15 residues. CDR3 sequence: CASSFGQLGLYEQYF. CDR3 in DNA: TGTGCCAGCAGTTTCGGACAGCTAGGGCTCTACGAGCAGTACTTC.